The rows below give T cell receptor beta chains drawn from one sample of a study of shared clonotypes between healthy human individuals. Method: immunoSEQ multiplex PCR; TCRdb's copy keeps in-frame clones and lacks some. Among approximately 2,300,000 clones listed, less than 95% were seen once. What was sequenced was naive CD4+ T cells from PBMCs. All receptors derive from a man younger than 35 in good health. Some clones in this sample may be carry-over from other donors' samples. The CDR3 runs from the conserved cysteine through the conserved F or W. Fields, in order: D gene, J gene, clone size, V gene, CDR3 DNA, CDR3 protein. A D gene is named only where the DNA matches it firmly. Only part of the rows carry a size: once, few, many, or a class if the clone is expanded.

>NA|TRBJ1-1|few|TRBV7-9
TGTGCCAGCAGCTTTTTAAGGGCTGAAGCTTTCTTT
CASSFLRAEAFF
>NA|TRBJ1-1|NA|TRBV7-3
TGTGCCAGCAGCTTGTCTGGAAACACTGAAGCTTTCTTT
CASSLSGNTEAFF
>NA|TRBJ1-4|NA|TRBV4-1
TGCGCCAGCAGCCACCCCCGGCAGGGGATTAATGAAAAACTGTTTTTT
CASSHPRQGINEKLFF
>NA|TRBJ1-5|NA|TRBV5-1
TGCGCCAGCAGCCCCGACAGTAGCAATCAGCCCCAGCATTTT
CASSPDSSNQPQHF
>TRBD1|TRBJ2-2|NA|TRBV5-1
TGCGCCAGCAGCTTGGGACCGACAGGGGTCTCCACCGGGGAGCTGTTTTTT
CASSLGPTGVSTGELFF
>NA|TRBJ2-7|NA|TRBV5-1
TGCGCCAGCAGCCCATCGTTTAGCTCCTACGAGCAGTACTTC
CASSPSFSSYEQYF
>TRBD2|TRBJ2-2|NA|TRBV7-3
TGTGCCAGCAGCTTAACGGCTTCGGCAGGGAGGGCCGGGGAGCTGTTTTTT
CASSLTASAGRAGELFF
>NA|TRBJ1-1|NA|TRBV9
TGTGCCAGCAGCGTAAAGGATCAGAACACTGAAGCTTTCTTT
CASSVKDQNTEAFF
>NA|TRBJ1-1|NA|TRBV2
TGTGCCAGCACCTCGGACACCAACACTGAAGCTTTCTTT
CASTSDTNTEAFF
>TRBD2|TRBJ2-7|NA|TRBV5-6
TGTGCCAGCAGCTGGAGAGTAGTACTAGCGGGAGAGGGGTTCCACGAGCAGTACTTC
CASSWRVVLAGEGFHEQYF
>TRBD1|TRBJ2-1|NA|TRBV27
TGTGCCAGCAGTTTAAGGTTGGCAGGGGGCAATGAGCAGTTCTTC
CASSLRLAGGNEQFF
>NA|TRBJ2-1|once|TRBV19
TGTGCCAGTAGTAGGGGGGGACAGATGGGTGGCTACAATGAGCAGTTCTTC
CASSRGGQMGGYNEQFF
>TRBD2|TRBJ2-5|NA|TRBV28
TGTGCCAGCAGGGGCCCCGGGGGGGGAGAGACCCAGTACTTC
CASRGPGGGETQYF
>TRBD2|TRBJ2-7|NA|TRBV5-1
TGCGCCAGCAGCTTGGTGGTTAGCGGGAGCTACGAGCAGTACTTC
CASSLVVSGSYEQYF
>NA|TRBJ2-1|NA|TRBV16
TGTGCCAGCAGCGTGGGCAATGAGCAGTTCTTC
CASSVGNEQFF
>NA|TRBJ1-2|once|TRBV28
TGTGCCAGCAGTTCAAACACTAACTATGGCTACACCTTC
CASSSNTNYGYTF
>TRBD1|TRBJ2-7|NA|TRBV19
TGTGCCAGTAGTATAAGTGGGGCAGGGGGCCCCTACGAGCAGTACTTC
CASSISGAGGPYEQYF